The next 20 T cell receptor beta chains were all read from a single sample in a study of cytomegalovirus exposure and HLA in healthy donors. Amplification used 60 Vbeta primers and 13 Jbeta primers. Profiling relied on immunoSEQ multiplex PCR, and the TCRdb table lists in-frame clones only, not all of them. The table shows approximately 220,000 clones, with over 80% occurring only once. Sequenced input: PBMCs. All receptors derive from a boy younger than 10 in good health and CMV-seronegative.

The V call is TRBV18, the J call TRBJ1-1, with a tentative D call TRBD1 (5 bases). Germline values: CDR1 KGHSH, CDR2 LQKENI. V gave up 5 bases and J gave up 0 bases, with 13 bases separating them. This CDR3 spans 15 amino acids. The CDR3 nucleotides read TGTGCCAGCTCAATCCAGGGACTCTTGAACACTGAAGCTTTCTTT. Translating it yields CASSIQGLLNTEAFF.

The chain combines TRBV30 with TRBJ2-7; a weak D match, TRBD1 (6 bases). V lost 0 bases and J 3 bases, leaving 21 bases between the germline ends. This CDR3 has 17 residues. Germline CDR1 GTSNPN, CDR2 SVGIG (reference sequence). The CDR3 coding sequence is TGTGCCTGGAGTGTACATTTCTTCTGGGACACCAACTACGAGCAGTACTTC. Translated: CAWSVHFFWDTNYEQYF.

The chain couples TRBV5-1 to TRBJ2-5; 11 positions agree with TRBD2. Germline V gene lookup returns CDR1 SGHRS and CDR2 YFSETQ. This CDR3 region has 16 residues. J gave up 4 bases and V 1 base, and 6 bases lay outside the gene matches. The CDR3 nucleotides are TGCGCCAGCAGCTTGATGGCTAGCGGGGGGTCAGAGACCCAGTACTTC. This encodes CASSLMASGGSETQYF.

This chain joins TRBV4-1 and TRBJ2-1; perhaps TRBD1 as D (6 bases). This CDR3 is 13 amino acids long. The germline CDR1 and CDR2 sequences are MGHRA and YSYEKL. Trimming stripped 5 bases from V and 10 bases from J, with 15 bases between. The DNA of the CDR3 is TGCGCCAGCAGCAGCCACAGGGTTGAGGAGCAGTTCTTC. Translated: CASSSHRVEEQFF.

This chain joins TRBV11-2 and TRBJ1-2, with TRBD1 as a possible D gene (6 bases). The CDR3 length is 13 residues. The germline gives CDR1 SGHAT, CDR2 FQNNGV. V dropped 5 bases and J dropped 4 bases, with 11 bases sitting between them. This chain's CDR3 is CASSPGQSYGYTF. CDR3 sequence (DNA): TGTGCCAGCAGCCCAGGACAGTCCTATGGCTACACCTTC. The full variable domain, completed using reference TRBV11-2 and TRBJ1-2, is EAGVAQSPRYKIIEKRQSVAFWCNPISGHATLYWYQQILGQGPKLLIQFQNNGVVDDSQLPKDRFSAERLKGVDSTLKIQPAKLEDSAVYLCASSPGQSYGYTFGSGTRLTVV.

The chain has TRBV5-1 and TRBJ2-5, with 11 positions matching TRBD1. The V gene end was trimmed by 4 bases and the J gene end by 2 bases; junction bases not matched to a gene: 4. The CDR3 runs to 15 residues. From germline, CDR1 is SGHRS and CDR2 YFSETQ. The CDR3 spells CASSGDRGFQETQYF. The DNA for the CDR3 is TGCGCCAGCAGCGGGGACAGGGGGTTTCAAGAGACCCAGTACTTC.

CDR3 region: CASTLRSGGETQYF. The CDR3 DNA sequence: TGTGCCAGCACCCTGAGGAGCGGAGGGGAGACCCAGTACTTC. V usage is TRBV27 and J usage is TRBJ2-5; D possibly corresponds to TRBD2 (6 bases). V lost 7 bases and J 5 bases, leaving 17 bases between the germline ends. The CDR3 has 14 amino acids. Germline CDR1 reads MNHEY; CDR2 reads SMNVEV (reference sequence).

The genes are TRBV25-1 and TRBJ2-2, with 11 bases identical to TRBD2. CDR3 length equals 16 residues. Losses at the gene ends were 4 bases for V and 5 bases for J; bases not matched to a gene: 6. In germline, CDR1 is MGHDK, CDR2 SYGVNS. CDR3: CASSVAGGPGTGELFF. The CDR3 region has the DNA TGTGCCAGCAGTGTAGCGGGGGGGCCCGGAACCGGGGAGCTGTTTTTT. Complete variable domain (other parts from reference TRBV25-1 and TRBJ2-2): EADIYQTPRYLVIGTGKKITLECSQTMGHDKMYWYQQDPGMELHLIHYSYGVNSTEKGDLSSESTVSRIRTEHFPLTLESARPSHTSQYLCASSVAGGPGTGELFFGEGSRLTVL.

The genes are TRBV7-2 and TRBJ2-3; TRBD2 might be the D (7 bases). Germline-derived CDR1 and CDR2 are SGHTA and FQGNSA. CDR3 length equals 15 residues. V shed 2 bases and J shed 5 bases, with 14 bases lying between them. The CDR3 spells CASSLYTGGGDTQYF. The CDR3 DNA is TGTGCCAGCAGCTTATATACGGGGGGCGGAGATACGCAGTATTTT.

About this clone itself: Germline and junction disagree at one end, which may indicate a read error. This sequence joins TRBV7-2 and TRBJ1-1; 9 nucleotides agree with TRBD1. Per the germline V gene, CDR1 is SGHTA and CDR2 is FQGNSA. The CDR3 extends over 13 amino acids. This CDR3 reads CASSLDRGTEAFF. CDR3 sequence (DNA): TGTGCCAGCAGTTTAGACAGGGGGACTGAAGCTTTCTTT.

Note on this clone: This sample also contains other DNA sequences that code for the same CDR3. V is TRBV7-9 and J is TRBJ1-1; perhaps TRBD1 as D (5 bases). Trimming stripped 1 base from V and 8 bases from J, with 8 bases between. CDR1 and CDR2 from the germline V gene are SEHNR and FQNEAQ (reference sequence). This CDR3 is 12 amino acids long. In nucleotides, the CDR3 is TGTGCCAGCAGCTTAGGGGGCGGCGAAGCTTTCTTT. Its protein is CASSLGGGEAFF.

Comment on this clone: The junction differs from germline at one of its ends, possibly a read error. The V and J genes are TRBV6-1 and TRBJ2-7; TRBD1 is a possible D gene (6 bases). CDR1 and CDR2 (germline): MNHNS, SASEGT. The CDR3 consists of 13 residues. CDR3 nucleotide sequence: TGTGCCAGCAGTGATGAAAAACAGGGCCGGCGACTTTTC. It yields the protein CASSDEKQGRRLF.

CDR3 in amino acids: CASSLASGGEQYF. The CDR3 bases are TGTGCCAGCAGCTTGGCCTCCGGGGGCGAGCAGTACTTC. This chain joins TRBV5-6 and TRBJ2-7; D perhaps matches TRBD2 (6 bases). This CDR3 spans 13 amino acids. V was trimmed by 0 bases and J by 6 bases, leaving 10 bases between them. Germline V gene sequence: CDR1 SGHDT, CDR2 YYEEEE.

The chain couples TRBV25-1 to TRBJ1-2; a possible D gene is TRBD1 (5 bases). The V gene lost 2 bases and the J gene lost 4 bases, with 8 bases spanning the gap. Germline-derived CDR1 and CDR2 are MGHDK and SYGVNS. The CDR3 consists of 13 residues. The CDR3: CASSEGGGYGYTF. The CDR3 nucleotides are TGTGCCAGCAGTGAAGGGGGAGGCTATGGCTACACCTTC.

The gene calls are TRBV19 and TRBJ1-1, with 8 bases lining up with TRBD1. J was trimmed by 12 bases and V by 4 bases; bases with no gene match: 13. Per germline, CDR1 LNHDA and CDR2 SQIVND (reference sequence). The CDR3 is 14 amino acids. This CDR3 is CASSTPGQERGTFF. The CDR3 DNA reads TGTGCCAGTAGTACACCGGGACAGGAGAGAGGGACTTTCTTT.

The CDR3 sequence is CASSQDVGASGEREETQYF. The CDR3 bases are TGTGCCAGCAGCCAAGATGTGGGGGCTAGCGGGGAAAGAGAGGAGACCCAGTACTTC. J is TRBJ2-5 and V is TRBV4-2; TRBD2 aligns across 9 bases. The CDR3 loop spans 19 amino acids. V was pared by 0 bases and J by 5 bases, with 16 bases of the junction left unmatched. CDR1 and CDR2 (germline): LGHNA, YNFKEQ.

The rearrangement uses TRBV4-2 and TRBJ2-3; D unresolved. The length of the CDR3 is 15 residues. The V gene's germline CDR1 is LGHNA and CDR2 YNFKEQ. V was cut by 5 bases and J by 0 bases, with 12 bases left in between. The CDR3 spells CASSSSRESTDTQYF. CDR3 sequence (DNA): TGTGCCAGCAGCTCCTCTAGAGAAAGCACAGATACGCAGTATTTT.

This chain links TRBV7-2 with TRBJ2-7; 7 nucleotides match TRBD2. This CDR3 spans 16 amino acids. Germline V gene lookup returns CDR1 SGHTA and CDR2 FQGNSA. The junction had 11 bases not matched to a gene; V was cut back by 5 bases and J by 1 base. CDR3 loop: CASSPGGGGSSYEQYF. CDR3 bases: TGTGCCAGCAGCCCGGGAGGTGGCGGGAGTTCCTACGAGCAGTACTTC.

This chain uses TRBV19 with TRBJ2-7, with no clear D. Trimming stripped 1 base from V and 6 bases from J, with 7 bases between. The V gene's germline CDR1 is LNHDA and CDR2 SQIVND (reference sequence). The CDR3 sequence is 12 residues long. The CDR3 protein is CASSIGSAEQYF. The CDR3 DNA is TGTGCCAGTAGTATAGGGAGTGCCGAGCAGTACTTC.

The CDR3, as DNA: TGCAGTGCTAAAATTGACAGGCGAGCTTTCTTT. This codes for CSAKIDRRAFF. The chain is built from TRBV20-1 and TRBJ1-1, with D perhaps matching TRBD1 (6 bases). CDR1 is DFQATT and CDR2 is SNEGSKA in the germline V gene (reference sequence). This CDR3 contains 11 residues. Trimming removed 4 bases from V and 10 bases from J, with 13 bases in between.